This T cell receptor beta chain originates from a study of T-cell reconstitution after alpha-beta-depleted transplantation in children. General study points: T-cell numbers and diversity one year post-transplant derived largely from freshly generated T cells. After transplant, high TCRbeta diversity at day 60 in some patients arose from surviving recipient T cells and thymic progenitors.

This clonotype turned up a few times. The antigen remains undetermined. A TCRbeta library incorporating unique molecular identifiers was prepared. Via MiXCR, TCRdb re-called the PCR reads, giving one row per CDR3 protein. The top ten clones hold about 9.1% of a sample with 250,000 to 300,000 distinct CDR3 sequences, approximately 7.3% of them seen once. CDR1 is LNHDA and CDR2 is SQIVND in the germline V gene (reference sequence). This CDR3 has 13 amino acids. V gave up 6 bases and J gave up 6 bases, with 12 bases separating them. The clonotype comes from a female patient between 2 and 15 years old who had a stem cell transplant for Fanconi anemia, so the T cells may come from the graft donor. The chain carries TRBV19 and TRBJ1-5; the D is unclear. Source: peripheral blood, taken 360 days after TCRalphabeta/CD19-depleted stem cell transplant. In nucleotides, the CDR3 is TGTGCCAGTAGCCCGGAATTAGGTCAGCCCCAGCATTTT. Protein product: CASSPELGQPQHF.